This T cell receptor (beta chain) was obtained from a study of cytomegalovirus exposure and HLA in healthy donors. This PCR relied on a set of 60 Vbeta primers and 13 Jbeta primers. TCRdb's copy holds only in-frame clones and misses some; the assay was immunoSEQ multiplex PCR. The data contain under 150,000 clones, approximately 78% of them singletons. V lost 4 bases, J lost 2 bases, and 5 bases stayed unmatched. Germline V CDR1 and CDR2: SGHNT, YYREEE (reference sequence). This CDR3 has 15 amino acids. The sequenced sample was PBMCs. The source of this sequence is a woman in her 40s in good health and CMV-seropositive. The chain joins TRBV5-4 to TRBJ2-7; 11 positions match TRBD2. CDR3 DNA: TGTGCCAGCAGCACCCCGGGACTAGCGGCCTACGAGCAGTACTTC. Its translation is CASSTPGLAAYEQYF.